The 8 T cell receptor beta chains presented below share a single source sample, sequenced in a study of response to subunit inactivated influenza vaccine. One entry per CDR3 protein results from TCRdb running MiXCR on the RT-PCR reads. The sample carries roughly 700,000 distinct CDR3 sequences, approximately 14% recorded once. The input for sequencing was PBMCs from blood, taken 11 to 12 days after vaccination. These receptors originate from a man aged 50-60 years who received an inactivated influenza vaccine.

In DNA, the CDR3 is TGTGCCAGCAGCCCAACCGACAGGGAATACGAGCAGTACTTC. Protein product: CASSPTDREYEQYF. This sequence joins TRBV28 and TRBJ2-7; 7 nucleotides match TRBD1. This CDR3 comprises 14 residues. J gave up 4 bases and V 6 bases, and 9 bases lay outside the gene matches. CDR1 and CDR2 from the germline V gene are MDHEN and SYDVKM.

The rearrangement uses TRBV29-1 and TRBJ2-5, with TRBD1 matching 8 bases. J gave up 6 bases and V 1 base, and 1 base lay outside the gene matches. Germline assignment: CDR1 SQVTM and CDR2 ANQGSEA. There are 12 residues in the CDR3. The CDR3 region is CSVEGQGKTQYF. Here the CDR3 DNA reads TGCAGCGTTGAAGGACAGGGGAAGACCCAGTACTTC.

V is TRBV6-1 and J is TRBJ2-3, with 13 nucleotides matching TRBD2. Germline V CDR1 and CDR2: MNHNS, SASEGT. Germline trimming cut 6 bases from V and 0 bases from J; bases unmatched to any gene: 12. This CDR3 region has 19 residues. CDR3 region: CASSPSVGLAGYSTDTQYF. Here the CDR3 DNA reads TGTGCCAGCAGCCCCTCCGTGGGACTAGCGGGGTATAGCACAGATACGCAGTATTTT.

This clonotype came up a few times. The chain combines TRBV12-3 or TRBV12-4 with TRBJ2-5; a possible D gene is TRBD2 (5 bases). The germline V and J ends were trimmed by 6 bases and 0 bases, with 17 bases remaining between them. CDR3 length: 16 residues. In DNA form, the CDR3 reads TGTGCCAGCAGCAGATTGACTATATTGTACCAAGAGACCCAGTACTTC. Protein: CASSRLTILYQETQYF.

In its sample, this clonotype was seen many times. The chain has TRBV6-5 and TRBJ2-7; D is perhaps TRBD2 (5 bases). Germline-derived CDR1 and CDR2 are MNHEY and SVGAGI. Between the trimmed V and J ends, which lost 0 bases and 2 bases, there was a span of 11 bases. CDR3 size: 15 residues. CDR3 in amino acids: CASSYSISGTYEQYF. The CDR3 nucleotides read TGTGCCAGCAGTTACTCGATTTCGGGAACCTACGAGCAGTACTTC.

This clonotype was picked up a small number of times. The CDR3 is CASSLVAAGYGYTF. The CDR3 DNA reads as TGTGCCAGCAGCTTAGTGGCAGCAGGCTATGGCTACACCTTC. The V and J genes are TRBV7-2 and TRBJ1-2; D uncertain. The CDR3 is 14 amino acids. Trimming took off 1 base at V and 4 bases at J, with 10 bases between the two ends. Germline assignment: CDR1 SGHTA and CDR2 FQGNSA.

The chain joins TRBV4-3 to TRBJ1-4; D uncertain. The germline CDR1 and CDR2 sequences are LGHNA and YSLEER. Trimming left V 0 bases short and J 5 bases short, with 10 bases between. This CDR3 region has 15 residues. The CDR3: CASSQDLTNNEKLFF. CDR3 nucleotides: TGCGCCAGCAGCCAAGATTTAACGAACAATGAAAAACTGTTTTTT.

The chain employs TRBV18 and TRBJ1-3; D remains ambiguous. V lost 3 bases, J lost 2 bases, and 8 bases lay in between. The CDR3 spans 14 residues. CDR1 KGHSH and CDR2 LQKENI come from the germline V gene. CDR3 in amino acids: CASSPADPGNTIYF. For the CDR3, the DNA is TGTGCCAGCTCACCGGCGGATCCTGGAAACACCATATATTTT. Variable domain in full (rest from reference TRBV18 and TRBJ1-3): NAGVMQNPRHLVRRRGQEARLRCSPMKGHSHVYWYRQLPEEGLKFMVYLQKENIIDESGMPKERFSAEFPKEGPSILRIQQVVRGDSAAYFCASSPADPGNTIYFGEGSWLTVV.